This T cell receptor beta chain came from a study of cytomegalovirus exposure and HLA in healthy donors. Overall study results and limits: An analysis that came later showed most CMV-associated TCR beta chains appearing HLA-restricted. Associated with cytomegalovirus, according to the listing, were approximately 160 TCR beta chains. Clonal expansion, a later analysis showed, was greater in HLA-associated TCR beta chains than in equally common others.

Both 60 Vbeta primers and 13 Jbeta primers went into the PCR. In the original analysis: Later, 65 million to 85 million unique TCR beta chains were counted in an analysis, and roughly 10 million of them were shared. Method: immunoSEQ multiplex PCR; TCRdb's copy keeps in-frame clones and lacks some. From that table come the V and J calls and clone size; the DNA was used to work out D and trimming. Of 110,000 to 150,000 clones in the sample, about 72% are singletons; the top ten hold over 2%. Note on this clone: Antigen specificity is unknown.

Germline V gene sequence: CDR1 MNHNY, CDR2 SVGAGI (reference sequence). V dropped 7 bases and J dropped 0; count of bases not matched to a gene: 9. This CDR3 region has 16 residues. Sequenced sample: PBMCs. This receptor was obtained from a middle-aged man in good health and CMV-seronegative. This rearrangement joins TRBV6-6 to TRBJ2-1; 7 bases are shared with TRBD2. CDR3 loop: CASTPLGGSSYNEQFF. CDR3 sequence (DNA): TGTGCCAGCACTCCCCTGGGGGGGAGCTCCTACAATGAGCAGTTCTTC.